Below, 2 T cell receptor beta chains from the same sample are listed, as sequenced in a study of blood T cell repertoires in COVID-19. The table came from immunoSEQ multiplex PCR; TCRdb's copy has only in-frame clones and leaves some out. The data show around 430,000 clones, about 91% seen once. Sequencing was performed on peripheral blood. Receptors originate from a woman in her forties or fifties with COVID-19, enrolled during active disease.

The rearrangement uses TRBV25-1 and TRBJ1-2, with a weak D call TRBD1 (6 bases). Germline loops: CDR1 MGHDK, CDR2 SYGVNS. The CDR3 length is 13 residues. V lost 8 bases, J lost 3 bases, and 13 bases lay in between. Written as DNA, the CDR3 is TGTGCCAGCGCTCGACAGGACTACTATGGCTACACCTTC. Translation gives CASARQDYYGYTF.

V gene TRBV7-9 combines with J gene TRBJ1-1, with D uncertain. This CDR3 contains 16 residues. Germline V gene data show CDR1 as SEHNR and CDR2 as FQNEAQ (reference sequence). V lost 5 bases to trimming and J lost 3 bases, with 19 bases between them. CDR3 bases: TGTGCCAGCAGCAGACCGAGGGTGGGCAGAGACACTGAAGCTTTCTTT. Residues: CASSRPRVGRDTEAFF.